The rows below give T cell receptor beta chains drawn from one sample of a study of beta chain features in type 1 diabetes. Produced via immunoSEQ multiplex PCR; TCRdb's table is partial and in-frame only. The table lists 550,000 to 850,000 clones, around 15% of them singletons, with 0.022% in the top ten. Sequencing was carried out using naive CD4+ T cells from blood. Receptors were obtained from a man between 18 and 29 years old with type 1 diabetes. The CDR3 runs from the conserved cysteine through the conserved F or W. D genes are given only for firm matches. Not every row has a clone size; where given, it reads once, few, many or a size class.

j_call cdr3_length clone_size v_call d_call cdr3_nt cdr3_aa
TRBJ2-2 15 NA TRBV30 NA TGTGCCTGGTGGCGAGGCGCAGGGAGTAGAGGGGAGCTGTTTTTT CAWWRGAGSRGELFF
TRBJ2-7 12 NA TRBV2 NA TGTGCCAGCACCAGGACAGTATACGAGCAGTACTTC CASTRTVYEQYF
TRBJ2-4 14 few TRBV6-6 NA TGTGCCAGCAGTTACAGGGACGCCGGAAACATTCAGTACTTC CASSYRDAGNIQYF
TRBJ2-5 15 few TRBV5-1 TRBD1 TGCGCCAGCAGCTTTGGACAGGGACGAGAAGAGACCCAGTACTTC CASSFGQGREETQYF
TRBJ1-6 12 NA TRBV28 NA TGTGCCAGCACCGGCGGGGGATCACCCCTCCACTTT CASTGGGSPLHF
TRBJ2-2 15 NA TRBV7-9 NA TGTGCCAGCAGCCCAAACCCGGGATTGGCCGGGGAGCTGTTTTTT CASSPNPGLAGELFF
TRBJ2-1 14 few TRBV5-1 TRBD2 TGCGCCAGCAGCTTGACTAGCGAATACAATGAGCAGTTCTTC CASSLTSEYNEQFF
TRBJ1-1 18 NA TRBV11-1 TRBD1 TGTGCCAGCAGCTTGGTGGGACAGAGCCCTTTTTTTCACACTGAAGCTTTCTTT CASSLVGQSPFFHTEAFF
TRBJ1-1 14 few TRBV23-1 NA TGCGCCAGCAGTTCGGTTCTTAGGTCCACTGAAGCTTTCTTT CASSSVLRSTEAFF
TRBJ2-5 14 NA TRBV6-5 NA TGTGCCAGCAGCTCGAACGGGGGCCGGGAGACCCAGTACTTC CASSSNGGRETQYF
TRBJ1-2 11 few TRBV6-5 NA TGTGCCAGCAGATTCGATGGAGGCTACACCTTC CASRFDGGYTF